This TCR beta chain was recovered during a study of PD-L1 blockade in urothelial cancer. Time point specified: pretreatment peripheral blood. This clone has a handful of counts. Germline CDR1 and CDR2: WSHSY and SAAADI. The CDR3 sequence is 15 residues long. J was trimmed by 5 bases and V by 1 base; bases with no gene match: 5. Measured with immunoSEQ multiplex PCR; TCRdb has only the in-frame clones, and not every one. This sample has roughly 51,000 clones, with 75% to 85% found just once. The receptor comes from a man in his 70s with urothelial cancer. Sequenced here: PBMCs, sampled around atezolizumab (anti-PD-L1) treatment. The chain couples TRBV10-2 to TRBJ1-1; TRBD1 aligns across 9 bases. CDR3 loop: CASSELNRGRTEAFF. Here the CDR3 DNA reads TGCGCCAGCAGTGAGTTGAACAGGGGGCGAACTGAAGCTTTCTTT.